A single sample is the source of the 27 T cell receptor beta chains below, sequenced in a study of cytotoxic CD8 clonotypes in ibrutinib-treated CLL. The repertoire was sequenced with immunoSEQ multiplex PCR; TCRdb's copy has only in-frame clones and lacks some. The repertoire has tens of thousands of clones, around 69% of them found once; the top ten carry roughly 51%. Specimen: PBMCs, collected at disease progression, from a patient treated with ibrutinib. The receptors stem from a human donor with chronic lymphocytic leukemia.

This clone is medium-sized (0.01 to 0.1%) within its sample. This chain links TRBV19 with TRBJ1-1; 11 bases map to TRBD1. Germline V lookup: CDR1 LNHDA, CDR2 SQIVND (reference sequence). There are 17 residues in the CDR3. V lost 6 bases to trimming and J lost 0 bases; unmatched junction nucleotides: 9. The CDR3 region is CASRPRDRGALNTEAFF. The CDR3 nucleotides are TGTGCCAGTAGACCAAGGGACAGGGGGGCCCTGAACACTGAAGCTTTCTTT.

The chain employs TRBV6-6 and TRBJ1-1; no clear D. The CDR3 covers 15 residues. Trimming removed 2 bases from V and 1 base from J, with 11 bases in between. CDR1 and CDR2 (germline): MNHNY, SVGAGI (reference sequence). CDR3 in DNA: TGTGCCAGCAGTTACGGTAGAGTAGGGAACACTGAAGCTTTCTTT. Translating it yields CASSYGRVGNTEAFF.

The chain recombines TRBV5-5 with TRBJ1-4; D gene unclear. Germline V gene lookup returns CDR1 SGHKS and CDR2 YYEKEE (reference sequence). The CDR3 is made up of 13 amino acids. V shed 0 bases and J shed 5 bases, with 5 bases lying between them. The CDR3 sequence: CASSLGQNEKLFF. As DNA, the CDR3 is TGTGCCAGCAGCTTGGGGCAGAATGAAAAACTGTTTTTT.

This chain uses TRBV11-3 with TRBJ2-3; 12 nucleotides line up with TRBD2. This CDR3 is built from 19 residues. With 0 bases clipped from V and 3 bases from J, the junction kept 10 bases outside the gene matches. CDR1 and CDR2 from the germline V gene are SGHNT and YENEEA. CDR3 amino acids: CASSLDLVTSGSQTDTQYF. For the CDR3, the DNA is TGTGCCAGCAGCTTAGATCTGGTGACTAGCGGGAGCCAAACAGATACGCAGTATTTT.

V is TRBV19 and J is TRBJ2-5, with 10 bases fitting TRBD1. Trimming cost V 5 bases and J 5 bases; bases outside gene matches: 5. The germline gives CDR1 LNHDA, CDR2 SQIVND (reference sequence). The CDR3 length is 14 residues. The chain's CDR3 is CASSRDRGQETQYF. CDR3 DNA sequence: TGTGCCAGTAGTCGGGACAGGGGACAGGAGACCCAGTACTTC.

The V call is TRBV14, the J call TRBJ2-7, with 14 positions matching TRBD2. This CDR3 comprises 15 residues. The ends lost 4 bases at V and 4 bases at J; junction bases unmatched: 3. Germline-derived CDR1 and CDR2 are SGHDN and FVKESK. Here the CDR3 DNA reads TGTGCCAGCAGCCTTCGACTAGCGGGGGGGTACGAGCAGTACTTC. It is translated as CASSLRLAGGYEQYF.

This clone showed up just once. The chain has TRBV30 and TRBJ2-3, with TRBD1 matching over 8 bases. This CDR3 comprises 17 residues. The J segment lost 0 bases and the V segment lost 0 bases, leaving 8 bases of the junction unmatched. CDR1 is GTSNPN and CDR2 is SVGIG in the germline V gene (reference sequence). CDR3 sequence (DNA): TGTGCCTGGAGTGTAGTACAGGGGGGATCTAGCACAGATACGCAGTATTTT. Protein sequence: CAWSVVQGGSSTDTQYF.

The rearrangement joins TRBV19 to TRBJ1-2; TRBD1 agrees at 11 bases. CDR3 length equals 14 residues. Per germline, CDR1 LNHDA and CDR2 SQIVND (reference sequence). Trimming removed 7 bases from V and 7 bases from J; junction bases left unmatched: 8. CDR3 region: CASTLGQGASGYTF. DNA for the CDR3: TGTGCCAGTACCCTCGGACAGGGGGCTAGTGGCTACACCTTC.

This clone rates as medium-sized. The rearrangement uses TRBV29-1 and TRBJ1-1, with unresolved D. The germline CDR1 and CDR2 sequences are SQVTM and ANQGSEA. The CDR3 totals 10 residues. V lost 1 base and J lost 7, with 4 bases in between. The CDR3 DNA reads as TGCAGCGTTGAAGTCTTTGAAGCTTTCTTT. Its translation: CSVEVFEAFF.

The V and J genes are TRBV5-4 and TRBJ1-1; 10 bases align to TRBD1. Germline CDR1 and CDR2: SGHNT and YYREEE (reference sequence). V trimming: 1 base; J trimming: 5 bases; junction bases outside the gene matches: 5. This CDR3 has 15 amino acids. The CDR3 DNA follows: TGTGCCAGCAGCTTGCCGGGACAGGGGAATACTGAAGCTTTCTTT. It codes for CASSLPGQGNTEAFF.

This chain links TRBV30 with TRBJ1-5, with TRBD1 matching over 8 bases. V lost 0 bases, J lost 2 bases, and 6 bases stayed unmatched. Germline V gene lookup returns CDR1 GTSNPN and CDR2 SVGIG (reference sequence). CDR3 length: 16 amino acids. The CDR3 loop is CAWSVGTGFGNQPQHF. In DNA, the CDR3 is TGTGCCTGGAGTGTTGGGACAGGATTTGGCAATCAGCCCCAGCATTTT. Drawing the rest from reference TRBV30 and TRBJ1-5, the complete variable domain is SQTIHQWPATLVQPVGSPLSLECTVEGTSNPNLYWYRQAAGRGLQLLFYSVGIGQISSEVPQNLSASRPQDRQFILSSKKLLLSDSGFYLCAWSVGTGFGNQPQHFGDGTRLSIL.

In its sample, this clone was seen a few times. V usage is TRBV30 and J usage is TRBJ2-7; D call uncertain. Germline V gene sequence: CDR1 GTSNPN, CDR2 SVGIG (reference sequence). Trimming pared 5 bases from V and 2 bases from J, leaving 7 bases between. The CDR3 covers 11 residues. CDR3 in DNA: TGTGCCTGGCAGGAGACCTACGAGCAGTACTTC. Its translation: CAWQETYEQYF.

This clone was counted a few times. The rearrangement uses TRBV19 and TRBJ1-1; 8 bases match TRBD1. The junction had 19 bases not matched to a gene; V was cut back by 3 bases and J by 10 bases. The germline gives CDR1 LNHDA, CDR2 SQIVND (reference sequence). The CDR3 extends over 17 amino acids. CDR3 DNA: TGTGCCAGTAGTATTGGACAGGGCCGAACCTACACTGATGGAGCTTTCTTT. Translating it yields CASSIGQGRTYTDGAFF.

The CDR3 sequence: CASSQGRALGNEKLFF. CDR3 DNA sequence: TGCGCCAGCAGCCAAGGCCGGGCCCTCGGGAATGAAAAACTGTTTTTT. The chain has TRBV4-1 and TRBJ1-4; no definite D call. Germline V gives CDR1 MGHRA, CDR2 YSYEKL. V shed 1 base and J shed 5 bases, with 14 bases lying between them. This CDR3 has 16 residues.

The chain couples TRBV15 to TRBJ2-1, with 7 bases identical to TRBD1. V dropped 6 bases and J dropped 9; count of bases not matched to a gene: 11. Germline V gene sequence: CDR1 LNHNV, CDR2 YYDKDF (reference sequence). There are 14 residues in the CDR3. CDR3 bases: TGTGCCACCAGATCACAAACAGGGGAGAGTGAGCAGTTCTTC. Its protein is CATRSQTGESEQFF.

The genes are TRBV4-2 and TRBJ2-5; 8 bases match TRBD2. CDR3 size: 17 residues. Germline V gene sequence: CDR1 LGHNA, CDR2 YNFKEQ. The junction had 10 bases not matched to a gene; V was cut back by 0 bases and J by 4 bases. The CDR3, as DNA: TGTGCCAGCAGCCAAGAGCAACGGATAGCGGGGTTAGAGACCCAGTACTTC. It translates to CASSQEQRIAGLETQYF.

Worth noting for this clone: This is likely a read error, given that the CDR3 carries no conserved phenylalanine or tryptophan at its end. The DNA is left out, because the CDR3 cannot be placed on it with certainty; the CDR3 is given as TCRdb lists it. This chain uses TRBV5-6 with TRBJ1-4. Germline V CDR1 and CDR2: SGHDT, YYEEEE. The CDR3 region is 12 residues in length, termini included. Here the CDR3 reads CASSLRGPPGRI.

This chain joins TRBV9 and TRBJ1-2; 7 bases line up with TRBD1. V shed 4 bases and J 1 base; nucleotides not matched to a gene: 13. This CDR3 spans 17 amino acids. Germline loops: CDR1 SGDLS, CDR2 YYNGEE. CDR3 DNA sequence: TGTGCCAGCAGCCCCTACCCCCGGGACAGCGATAACTATGGCTACACCTTC. This codes for CASSPYPRDSDNYGYTF.

J is TRBJ1-1 and V is TRBV11-1; D uncertain. This CDR3 spans 16 amino acids. Per germline, CDR1 SGHAT and CDR2 FQDESV (reference sequence). The V gene lost 5 bases and the J gene lost 1 base, with 17 bases spanning the gap. The CDR3 sequence: CASSRTGWVRNTEAFF. CDR3 nucleotide sequence: TGTGCCAGCAGCCGGACTGGGTGGGTTCGGAACACTGAAGCTTTCTTT.

The sample holds a few counts of this clone. This chain joins TRBV7-6 and TRBJ1-6; unclear D gene. Trimming removed 2 bases from V and 8 bases from J, with 13 bases in between. The germline V gene encodes CDR1 SGHVS and CDR2 FNYEAQ. The CDR3 extends over 15 amino acids. CDR3 amino acids: CASSLLRAWDSPLHF. DNA for the CDR3: TGTGCCAGCAGCTTATTACGGGCTTGGGATTCACCCCTCCACTTT.

This clone has a handful of counts. The V gene is TRBV6-7, the J gene TRBJ2-5; D not resolved. TRBV6-7 is noted as an ORF with a role that remains uncertain. CDR3 length equals 15 residues. The V end was cut by 2 bases, the J end by 1 base, with 11 bases between. The CDR3 is CASSYPRPGQETQYF. In nucleotides, the CDR3 is TGTGCCAGCAGTTACCCGCGTCCGGGCCAAGAGACCCAGTACTTC.

The gene calls are TRBV11-1 and TRBJ1-2, with TRBD1 identical over 9 bases. After removal of 5 bases from V and 3 bases from J, the junction contained 1 base not matched to a gene. Germline V gene sequence: CDR1 SGHAT, CDR2 FQDESV (reference sequence). The CDR3 sequence is 13 residues long. The CDR3 nucleotides are TGTGCCAGCAGCAGGGACAGGGACTATGGCTACACCTTC. This sequence encodes CASSRDRDYGYTF.

J is TRBJ2-7 and V is TRBV4-3, with 7 bases lining up with TRBD1. The V segment lost 1 base and the J segment 0 bases; nucleotides outside the gene matches: 3. The CDR3 consists of 15 residues. Germline V lookup: CDR1 LGHNA, CDR2 YSLEER. The CDR3 DNA is TGCGCCAGCAGCCAAGGGACAGGTGTCTCCTACGAGCAGTACTTC. Translated, it gives CASSQGTGVSYEQYF.

This clone was observed a few times. CDR3 in amino acids: CASSQAGGDTEAFF. CDR3 nucleotides: TGCGCCAGCAGCCAAGCCGGGGGGGACACTGAAGCTTTCTTT. The chain couples TRBV4-3 to TRBJ1-1, with TRBD1 as a possible D gene (5 bases). This CDR3 is 14 amino acids long. Germline assignment: CDR1 LGHNA and CDR2 YSLEER. The V and J ends lost 1 base and 3 bases respectively, with 9 bases between them.

The chain employs TRBV7-9 and TRBJ2-5, with TRBD1 as a possible D gene (5 bases). The tail of the sequence fits TRBJ2-7 better, so the J call may be wrong. The CDR3 is 12 amino acids. CDR1 is SEHNR and CDR2 is FQNEAQ in the germline V gene (reference sequence). This chain's CDR3 is CASSPTAYEQYF. CDR3 nucleotide sequence: TGTGCCAGCAGCCCGACAGCCTACGAGCAGTACTTC.

This clone showed up just a few times. The CDR3 sequence: CALRASGYNEQFF. The CDR3 DNA follows: TGTGCCCTCCGGGCTAGCGGCTACAATGAGCAGTTCTTC. The genes are TRBV10-3 and TRBJ2-1; TRBD2 matches 7 bases. The CDR3 loop spans 13 amino acids. The junction had 7 bases not matched to a gene; V was cut back by 11 bases and J by 3 bases. Germline values: CDR1 ENHRY, CDR2 SYGVKD.

This clone was counted between two and nine times. V and J are TRBV27 and TRBJ1-5, with a tentative D call TRBD1 (5 bases). This CDR3 has 14 residues. Between the trimmed V and J ends, which lost 5 bases and 4 bases, there was a span of 12 bases. CDR1 is MNHEY, CDR2 SMNVEV, per germline (reference sequence). In DNA form, the CDR3 reads TGTGCCAGCAGTCTGTTTCGGGGGAATCAGCCCCAGCATTTT. It yields the protein CASSLFRGNQPQHF.